These 24 T cell receptor beta chains share one sample of origin, sequenced in a study of blood T cell repertoires in COVID-19. Repertoires were generated with immunoSEQ multiplex PCR, while TCRdb's copy carries only in-frame clones and drops some. The sample has 150,000 or so clones; 84% are singletons. Sequenced sample: peripheral blood. The receptors come from a human donor in a cohort sampled during active COVID-19.

The rearrangement joins TRBV28 to TRBJ1-4; D is possibly TRBD1 (5 bases). The CDR3 has 17 amino acids. V lost 5 bases, J lost 0 bases, and 16 bases lay in between. The germline V gene encodes CDR1 MDHEN and CDR2 SYDVKM. The CDR3 loop is CASSPHGGGTTNEKLFF. CDR3 DNA sequence: TGTGCCAGCAGTCCCCACGGGGGGGGTACAACTAATGAAAAACTGTTTTTT.

The V gene is TRBV5-8, the J gene TRBJ2-1; 10 positions agree with TRBD2. The CDR3 has 14 residues. In germline, CDR1 is SGHTS, CDR2 YDEGEE. J lost 8 bases, V lost 5 bases, and 7 bases had no gene match. The CDR3 loop reads CASRYHLAGDEQFF. CDR3 DNA sequence: TGTGCCAGCAGATACCACCTAGCGGGAGATGAGCAGTTCTTC.

The CDR3 coding sequence is TGTGCCACCAGTGATCAGGGGTGGTCCTACGAGCAGTACGTC. Translated, it gives CATSDQGWSYEQYV. This rearrangement joins TRBV24-1 to TRBJ2-7; D is perhaps TRBD1 (6 bases). The CDR3 consists of 14 residues. V was shortened by 3 bases and J by 1 base, with 9 bases between the two germline ends. Per germline, CDR1 KGHDR and CDR2 SFDVKD.

This chain joins TRBV25-1 and TRBJ1-6; a weak D match, TRBD1 (6 bases). Germline CDR1 reads MGHDK; CDR2 reads SYGVNS. Deletions cut 7 bases from V and 0 bases from J, with 10 bases between. This CDR3 region has 15 residues. The CDR3: CASTDRSSYNSPLHF. The CDR3 region has the DNA TGTGCCAGCACGGACAGAAGCTCCTATAATTCACCCCTCCACTTT.

The gene calls are TRBV4-2 and TRBJ2-7; unclear D gene. Trimming cost V 1 base and J 3 bases, with 7 bases left between them. Germline CDR1 reads LGHNA; CDR2 reads YNFKEQ. The length of the CDR3 is 13 residues. The CDR3 loop is CASSQGGVYEQYF. The DNA for the CDR3 is TGTGCCAGCAGCCAAGGCGGAGTCTACGAGCAGTACTTC.

This clone was observed a handful of times. CDR3 sequence (DNA): TGTGCCAGCAGTTTTGGGCAGGGGGGACGAGAGACCCAGTACTTC. It translates to CASSFGQGGRETQYF. The rearrangement joins TRBV5-5 to TRBJ2-5, with D perhaps matching TRBD1 (7 bases). The germline V and J ends were trimmed by 5 bases and 4 bases, with 18 bases remaining between them. The CDR3 is 15 residues long. Germline CDR1 and CDR2: SGHKS and YYEKEE (reference sequence).

The chain has TRBV10-3 and TRBJ2-5; D might be TRBD1 (5 bases). Trimming took off 6 bases at V and 5 bases at J, with 10 bases between the two ends. This CDR3 region has 12 residues. The germline V gene encodes CDR1 ENHRY and CDR2 SYGVKD. CDR3 nucleotides: TGTGCCATCAGGACAGAAGCGGAGACCCAGTACTTC. Amino acids: CAIRTEAETQYF.

The chain employs TRBV19 and TRBJ1-2; D perhaps matches TRBD1 (5 bases). Trimming stripped 6 bases from V and 7 bases from J, with 18 bases between. Germline V gene sequence: CDR1 LNHDA, CDR2 SQIVND (reference sequence). The CDR3 covers 14 residues. CDR3 amino acids: CASSQGNSLGGYTF. CDR3 DNA: TGTGCCAGTAGCCAGGGCAATTCCTTAGGTGGCTACACCTTC.

The V gene is TRBV2, the J gene TRBJ1-4; TRBD1 matches at 7 bases. The CDR3 contains 14 residues. The germline CDR1 and CDR2 sequences are SNHLY and FYNNEI. The junction had 2 bases not matched to a gene; V was cut back by 6 bases and J by 1 base. CDR3 sequence reads: CASRRQGTNEKLFF. In nucleotides, the CDR3 is TGTGCCAGCAGACGACAGGGAACTAATGAAAAACTGTTTTTT.

The chain recombines TRBV7-2 with TRBJ1-5; 7 nucleotides match TRBD1. Germline CDR1 SGHTA, CDR2 FQGNSA. The CDR3 covers 15 residues. Losses at the gene ends were 2 bases for V and 2 bases for J; bases not matched to a gene: 3. DNA for the CDR3: TGTGCCAGCAGCTTAACAGGGGACCGCAATCAGCCCCAGCATTTT. Its protein is CASSLTGDRNQPQHF.

The chain has TRBV9 and TRBJ2-1; tentatively, D is TRBD2 (6 bases). CDR3 size: 13 residues. Trimming cost V 4 bases and J 14 bases, with 19 bases left between them. Germline V lookup: CDR1 SGDLS, CDR2 YYNGEE. CDR3 nucleotide sequence: TGTGCCAGCAGCCCTCGGGACCCCGGCGGGAAGTTCTTC. Translated, it gives CASSPRDPGGKFF.

In its sample, this clone was seen once. This chain links TRBV5-3 with TRBJ2-1; D unresolved. TRBV5-3 is an ORF for which the function is uncertain. The CDR3 contains 16 residues. V gave up 3 bases and J gave up 2 bases, with 15 bases separating them. In DNA, the CDR3 is TGTGCCAGAAGCTCTGATGACTGTCCGGCCTACAATGAGCAGTTCTTC. Residues: CARSSDDCPAYNEQFF.

The chain employs TRBV3-1 (or the pseudogene TRBV3-2) and TRBJ1-1; D remains unclear. Per the germline V gene, CDR1 is LGHDT and CDR2 is YNNKEL (reference sequence). The V and J ends lost 4 bases and 1 base respectively, with 10 bases between them. The CDR3 spans 14 residues. This CDR3 is CASSLAGQNTEAFF. In nucleotides, the CDR3 is TGTGCCAGCAGCCTTGCTGGGCAGAACACTGAAGCTTTCTTT.

V gene TRBV18 combines with J gene TRBJ1-5; 10 bases map to TRBD1. V shed 3 bases, J shed 5 bases, and the junction held 7 bases outside the gene matches. CDR1 is KGHSH, CDR2 LQKENI, per germline. This CDR3 has 16 residues. The CDR3 here is CASSPRPGTGDQPQHF. The DNA of the CDR3 is TGTGCCAGCTCACCTCGCCCGGGGACAGGGGATCAGCCCCAGCATTTT. The whole variable domain, remainder taken from reference TRBV18 and TRBJ1-5, is NAGVMQNPRHLVRRRGQEARLRCSPMKGHSHVYWYRQLPEEGLKFMVYLQKENIIDESGMPKERFSAEFPKEGPSILRIQQVVRGDSAAYFCASSPRPGTGDQPQHFGDGTRLSIL.

J is TRBJ2-1 and V is TRBV7-2; no definite D call. CDR1 SGHTA and CDR2 FQGNSA come from the germline V gene. Trimming took off 3 bases at V and 6 bases at J, with 3 bases between the two ends. This CDR3 contains 11 residues. The CDR3 here is CASSFINEQFF. In DNA, the CDR3 is TGTGCCAGCAGCTTCATCAATGAGCAGTTCTTC.

This clone appeared a few times. V usage is TRBV2 and J usage is TRBJ1-2, with TRBD1 matching over 7 bases. The ends lost 4 bases at V and 5 bases at J; junction bases unmatched: 4. The germline gives CDR1 SNHLY, CDR2 FYNNEI. There are 13 residues in the CDR3. The CDR3 is CASSGGTAYGYTF. In nucleotides, the CDR3 is TGTGCCAGCAGTGGAGGGACAGCTTATGGCTACACCTTC.

The V and J genes are TRBV19 and TRBJ1-4; D remains unclear. The CDR3 is made up of 15 amino acids. Trimming left V 5 bases short and J 1 base short, with 11 bases between. Germline CDR1 and CDR2: LNHDA and SQIVND (reference sequence). The CDR3 here is CASSFTQKTNEKLFF. CDR3 coding DNA: TGTGCCAGTAGTTTTACACAGAAAACTAATGAAAAACTGTTTTTT.

Details on this clone: The junction and the germline gene differ at one end; a read error may be behind it. The chain couples TRBV7-9 to TRBJ1-4, with TRBD1 as a possible D gene (6 bases). Per germline, CDR1 SEHNR and CDR2 FQNEAQ (reference sequence). The CDR3 loop spans 11 amino acids. The CDR3 DNA follows: TGTGCCAACAGCTTAAACAGGGAACTGTTTTTT. Protein: CANSLNRELFF.

This clone was counted a few times. J is TRBJ2-3 and V is TRBV19; 7 bases match TRBD1. The V gene's germline CDR1 is LNHDA and CDR2 SQIVND (reference sequence). The CDR3 runs 14 residues. After removal of 7 bases from V and 5 bases from J, the junction contained 9 bases not matched to a gene. The CDR3 reads CASNDRGRLDTQYF. CDR3 sequence (DNA): TGTGCCAGTAACGATAGGGGGCGTCTAGATACGCAGTATTTT.

The V gene is TRBV5-1, the J gene TRBJ2-5; D call uncertain. From germline, CDR1 is SGHRS and CDR2 YFSETQ. This CDR3 region has 15 residues. The ends were cut back, 0 bases at V and 4 bases at J, with 13 bases in the middle. The CDR3 nucleotides are TGCGCCAGCAGCTTGGCCAGAGGCCTGGGAGAGACCCAGTACTTC. Amino acid sequence: CASSLARGLGETQYF.

V usage is TRBV27 and J usage is TRBJ2-1; 10 nucleotides agree with TRBD2. The trim removed 5 bases at V and 3 bases at J, leaving 7 bases unmatched. This CDR3 has 16 amino acids. Germline CDR1 MNHEY, CDR2 SMNVEV (reference sequence). The CDR3: CASSGGRTSGYNEQFF. In nucleotides, the CDR3 is TGTGCCAGCAGTGGGGGACGGACTAGCGGCTACAATGAGCAGTTCTTC.

The chain employs TRBV9 and TRBJ1-2; 12 nucleotides line up with TRBD1. Germline lookup yields CDR1 SGDLS and CDR2 YYNGEE. This CDR3 is built from 17 residues. Trimming cost V 4 bases and J 13 bases; bases outside gene matches: 20. The CDR3 spells CASSTNPLGTGGFAVTF. CDR3 nucleotides: TGTGCCAGCAGCACAAACCCCTTGGGGACAGGGGGCTTTGCAGTCACCTTC.

The rearrangement joins TRBV7-8 to TRBJ2-1; 7 nucleotides agree with TRBD2. V shed 1 base and J 3 bases; nucleotides not matched to a gene: 3. Germline CDR1 and CDR2: SGHVS and FQNEAQ. This CDR3 contains 15 residues. The CDR3 DNA follows: TGTGCCAGCAGCTTAGGAGCGGGACGCTACAATGAGCAGTTCTTC. Translated: CASSLGAGRYNEQFF.

The chain recombines TRBV12-3 or TRBV12-4 with TRBJ1-1; tentatively, D is TRBD1 (6 bases). This CDR3 region has 12 residues. V shed 6 bases and J shed 7 bases, with 12 bases lying between them. The CDR3 nucleotides read TGTGCCAGCAGCAGGGGTTTTAGTGAAGCTTTCTTT. This encodes CASSRGFSEAFF.